The 28 T cell receptor beta chains below were found in one sample sequenced in a study of cytomegalovirus exposure and HLA in healthy donors. The PCR employed 60 Vbeta primers together with 13 Jbeta primers. Libraries were prepared by immunoSEQ multiplex PCR; TCRdb keeps only in-frame clonotypes and omits some of them. The repertoire holds about 98,000 clones, 60% to 80% seen once, with 1.2% in the top ten. The sample taken for sequencing was PBMCs. These receptors were taken from a female donor in good health and CMV-seronegative.

The rearrangement links TRBV9 to TRBJ2-5, with D tentatively TRBD2 (5 bases). The CDR3 has 15 amino acids. Germline V CDR1 and CDR2: SGDLS, YYNGEE. The V end was cut by 2 bases, the J end by 4 bases, with 15 bases between. Here the CDR3 reads CASSVEGSRGETQYF. In nucleotides, the CDR3 is TGTGCCAGCAGCGTCGAGGGCTCGCGAGGAGAGACCCAGTACTTC.

J is TRBJ2-3 and V is TRBV19; a weak D match, TRBD2 (5 bases). Between the trimmed V and J ends, which lost 7 bases and 5 bases, there was a span of 13 bases. The CDR3 contains 13 residues. From germline, CDR1 is LNHDA and CDR2 SQIVND (reference sequence). The CDR3 is CASTSRAGDTQYF. DNA of the CDR3: TGTGCCAGTACAAGTAGGGCGGGAGATACGCAGTATTTT. The variable domain in full, completed from reference TRBV19 and TRBJ2-3, reads DGGITQSPKYLFRKEGQNVTLSCEQNLNHDAMYWYRQDPGQGLRLIYYSQIVNDFQKGDIAEGYSVSREKKESFPLTVTSAQKNPTAFYLCASTSRAGDTQYFGPGTRLTVL.

In this sample, this clone turned up once. The rearrangement links TRBV5-4 to TRBJ2-2; possibly TRBD1 for D (6 bases). Germline values: CDR1 SGHNT, CDR2 YYREEE (reference sequence). The CDR3 runs to 16 residues. Trimming removed 0 bases from V and 4 bases from J, with 13 bases in between. The CDR3 bases are TGTGCCAGCAGCTTGGGGCAGGGGCTTATCACCGGGGAGCTGTTTTTT. Protein: CASSLGQGLITGELFF.

This clone was observed a few times. The V gene is TRBV6-5, the J gene TRBJ2-7, with a weak D call TRBD2 (5 bases). The CDR3 is made up of 14 amino acids. CDR1 is MNHEY and CDR2 is SVGAGI in the germline V gene. The V end lost 0 bases, the J end lost 3 bases, and 9 bases lay between the germline ends. The CDR3 loop reads CASSYSRGSYEQYF. CDR3 DNA sequence: TGTGCCAGCAGTTACTCGAGAGGGAGCTACGAGCAGTACTTC.

This sequence joins TRBV5-1 and TRBJ2-5; D remains ambiguous. Germline-derived CDR1 and CDR2 are SGHRS and YFSETQ. Trimming removed 0 bases at V and 0 bases at J, with 9 bases between. The CDR3 is 15 amino acids. DNA for the CDR3: TGCGCCAGCAGCTTGGATAGTCCGTACCAAGAGACCCAGTACTTC. This sequence encodes CASSLDSPYQETQYF.

The chain couples TRBV15 to TRBJ1-5, with 7 bases matching TRBD1. The CDR3 extends over 14 amino acids. The germline V gene has CDR1 LNHNV and CDR2 YYDKDF (reference sequence). Unmatched junction bases numbered 4, after V lost 2 bases and J lost 6 bases. CDR3 coding DNA: TGTGCCACCAGCAGAAGACAGGGCAGTCAGCCCCAGCATTTT. This codes for CATSRRQGSQPQHF.

This clone was seen more than once but under ten times. The J gene is TRBJ1-1, the V gene TRBV30; D is unclear. CDR1 and CDR2 from the germline V gene are GTSNPN and SVGIG (reference sequence). This CDR3 region has 13 residues. V lost 0 bases and J lost 5, with 10 bases in between. The chain's CDR3 is CAWSVLLRTEAFF. CDR3 sequence (DNA): TGTGCCTGGAGTGTACTCCTTAGAACTGAAGCTTTCTTT. The full variable domain, in which reference TRBV30 and TRBJ1-1 provide the parts outside the CDR3, is SQTIHQWPATLVQPVGSPLSLECTVEGTSNPNLYWYRQAAGRGLQLLFYSVGIGQISSEVPQNLSASRPQDRQFILSSKKLLLSDSGFYLCAWSVLLRTEAFFGQGTRLTVV.

The chain carries TRBV19 and TRBJ1-2; perhaps TRBD1 as D (6 bases). Per the germline V gene, CDR1 is LNHDA and CDR2 is SQIVND (reference sequence). The germline V and J ends were trimmed by 5 bases and 0 bases, with 13 bases remaining between them. This CDR3 is built from 15 residues. CDR3 amino acids: CASSETGSANYGYTF. The CDR3 region has the DNA TGTGCCAGTAGTGAAACAGGGTCAGCTAACTATGGCTACACCTTC.

V is TRBV19 and J is TRBJ2-7, with 8 nucleotides matching TRBD2. V was pared by 3 bases and J by 4 bases, with 5 bases of the junction left unmatched. Per germline, CDR1 LNHDA and CDR2 SQIVND (reference sequence). This CDR3 contains 14 residues. Here the CDR3 reads CASSIRGLAYEQYF. For the CDR3, the DNA is TGTGCCAGTAGTATCAGAGGACTAGCATACGAGCAGTACTTC.

This sequence joins TRBV6-6 and TRBJ1-1; tentatively, D is TRBD1 (5 bases). The V gene's germline CDR1 is MNHNY and CDR2 SVGAGI (reference sequence). The V and J ends lost 2 bases and 11 bases respectively, with 12 bases between them. This CDR3 is built from 12 residues. CDR3 loop: CASSYVGGNAFF. The CDR3 nucleotides are TGTGCCAGCAGTTACGTGGGGGGGAACGCTTTCTTT.

CDR3 DNA: TGCGCCAGCAGCTTCCCGGCAGGGGGCGAAGGGGAAGAGACCCAGTACTTC. Protein: CASSFPAGGEGEETQYF. This chain joins TRBV5-1 and TRBJ2-5; 8 bases agree with TRBD1. The germline gives CDR1 SGHRS, CDR2 YFSETQ. Trimming removed 2 bases from V and 3 bases from J; junction bases left unmatched: 12. The length of the CDR3 is 17 residues.

This chain's CDR3 is CASRADRWAYEQYF. The CDR3 region has the DNA TGTGCCAGTAGGGCTGACAGGTGGGCCTACGAGCAGTACTTC. The gene calls are TRBV19 and TRBJ2-7, with D possibly being TRBD1 (6 bases). In germline, CDR1 is LNHDA, CDR2 SQIVND (reference sequence). V was clipped by 6 bases and J by 2 bases, with 14 bases between them. This CDR3 is built from 14 residues.

V is TRBV30 and J is TRBJ2-3, with TRBD1 as a possible D gene (5 bases). The length of the CDR3 is 13 residues. CDR1 is GTSNPN, CDR2 SVGIG, per germline (reference sequence). Trimming took 6 bases from V and 1 from J, leaving 11 bases between them. CDR3 coding DNA: TGTGCCTGTCGGAAAGGGGGCACAGATACGCAGTATTTT. The encoded protein is CACRKGGTDTQYF.

This chain connects TRBV4-1 to TRBJ1-2; 8 bases agree with TRBD1. The V and J ends lost 5 bases and 8 bases, in that order; junction bases with no gene match: 13. The CDR3 is made up of 15 amino acids. CDR1 is MGHRA, CDR2 YSYEKL, per germline. CDR3 bases: TGCGCCAGCAGCGCGCGGACGACAGGGGTGGACGGCTACACCTTC. As protein: CASSARTTGVDGYTF.

The rearrangement joins TRBV5-1 to TRBJ1-2; 9 bases fit TRBD1. The germline V gene encodes CDR1 SGHRS and CDR2 YFSETQ. CDR3 length equals 16 residues. Trimming took 1 base from V and 5 from J; bases not matched to a gene: 9. CDR3 sequence reads: CASSLPRDRARYGYTF. In nucleotides, the CDR3 is TGCGCCAGCAGCTTGCCCCGGGACAGGGCCCGGTATGGCTACACCTTC.

The chain combines TRBV7-8 with TRBJ1-2, with D possibly matching TRBD1 (6 bases). V was trimmed by 1 base and J by 8 bases, leaving 11 bases between them. The CDR3 loop spans 13 amino acids. Germline V gene sequence: CDR1 SGHVS, CDR2 FQNEAQ. CDR3 sequence (DNA): TGTGCCAGCAGCTTAGTCAGGGGCGGCGGCTACACCTTC. It yields the protein CASSLVRGGGYTF. The full variable domain, completed using reference TRBV7-8 and TRBJ1-2, is GAGVSQSPRYKVAKRGQDVALRCDPISGHVSLFWYQQALGQGPEFLTYFQNEAQLDKSGLPSDRFFAERPEGSVSTLKIQRTQQEDSAVYLCASSLVRGGGYTFGSGTRLTVV.

This clone has only one observation. The rearrangement uses TRBV6-1 and TRBJ2-7; 10 nucleotides align to TRBD1. Trimming cost V 4 bases and J 7 bases; bases outside gene matches: 7. This CDR3 comprises 14 residues. The germline gives CDR1 MNHNS, CDR2 SASEGT. The CDR3 reads CASSGRQGAREQYF. The CDR3 region has the DNA TGTGCCAGCAGTGGTCGACAGGGGGCACGGGAGCAGTACTTC.

This clone was picked up one time. The chain uses TRBV19 and TRBJ1-1; 9 bases fit TRBD1. Germline CDR1 and CDR2: LNHDA and SQIVND (reference sequence). The length of the CDR3 is 18 residues. J gave up 1 base and V 6 bases, and 15 bases lay outside the gene matches. Here the CDR3 DNA reads TGTGCCAGTAGCACCCTTCCGGGACAGGGAAGGGGGAACACTGAAGCTTTCTTT. It translates to CASSTLPGQGRGNTEAFF. Full variable domain (outside the CDR3, taken from reference TRBV19 and TRBJ1-1): DGGITQSPKYLFRKEGQNVTLSCEQNLNHDAMYWYRQDPGQGLRLIYYSQIVNDFQKGDIAEGYSVSREKKESFPLTVTSAQKNPTAFYLCASSTLPGQGRGNTEAFFGQGTRLTVV.

The chain links TRBV4-1 to TRBJ2-1; possibly TRBD1 for D (5 bases). V lost 0 bases and J lost 4, with 16 bases in between. The CDR3 totals 17 residues. Germline V gene lookup returns CDR1 MGHRA and CDR2 YSYEKL. CDR3 coding DNA: TGCGCCAGCAGCCAAGACGGGCAGGGCACTGTATACAATGAGCAGTTCTTC. Its protein is CASSQDGQGTVYNEQFF.

The V gene is TRBV6-6, the J gene TRBJ2-5; 8 bases map to TRBD1. The CDR3 loop spans 15 amino acids. V gave up 5 bases and J gave up 2 bases; unmatched junction bases: 7. Germline V gene data show CDR1 as MNHNY and CDR2 as SVGAGI (reference sequence). The CDR3 protein is CASSTHQGAQETQYF. The CDR3, as DNA: TGTGCCAGCAGTACCCATCAGGGGGCTCAAGAGACCCAGTACTTC.

The chain combines TRBV28 with TRBJ1-5; D call uncertain. In germline, CDR1 is MDHEN, CDR2 SYDVKM. The CDR3 covers 16 residues. V was pared by 6 bases and J by 0 bases, with 15 bases between. The CDR3 here is CASSPGGQYSNQPQHF. CDR3 in DNA: TGTGCCAGCAGCCCTGGAGGCCAGTATAGCAATCAGCCCCAGCATTTT. Looking up the rest from reference TRBV28 and TRBJ1-5 gives the full variable domain: DVKVTQSSRYLVKRTGEKVFLECVQDMDHENMFWYRQDPGLGLRLIYFSYDVKMKEKGDIPEGYSVSREKKERFSLILESASTNQTSMYLCASSPGGQYSNQPQHFGDGTRLSIL.

This chain connects TRBV5-8 to TRBJ1-2; D is perhaps TRBD1 (5 bases). From germline, CDR1 is SGHTS and CDR2 YDEGEE. With 2 bases removed from V and 2 bases from J, the gap between germline ends came to 22 bases. CDR3 size: 18 residues. The CDR3 DNA follows: TGTGCCAGCAGCTTTTCGAGGCAGGGAGGGTGGAGCAACTATGGCTACACCTTC. Translation gives CASSFSRQGGWSNYGYTF.

The gene calls are TRBV19 and TRBJ1-2; D is uncertain. Germline assignment: CDR1 LNHDA and CDR2 SQIVND (reference sequence). Trimming stripped 5 bases from V and 1 base from J, with 14 bases between. The CDR3 contains 15 residues. CDR3 in amino acids: CASSPPDKFNYGYTF. For the CDR3, the DNA is TGTGCCAGTAGTCCCCCCGACAAATTTAACTATGGCTACACCTTC.

This chain links TRBV5-4 with TRBJ2-1; maybe TRBD2 (5 bases). The CDR3 spans 18 residues. Germline V gives CDR1 SGHNT, CDR2 YYREEE (reference sequence). Trimming removed 4 bases from V and 2 bases from J, with 22 bases in between. CDR3 nucleotide sequence: TGTGCCAGCAGCCGGCAGCCGTCGGCAGGACTTACCTACAATGAGCAGTTCTTC. Translating gives CASSRQPSAGLTYNEQFF.

The chain joins TRBV6-5 to TRBJ2-2, with 7 bases that match TRBD1. The J segment lost 1 base and the V segment lost 5 bases, leaving 4 bases of the junction unmatched. CDR1 and CDR2 from the germline V gene are MNHEY and SVGAGI. This CDR3 comprises 15 residues. The CDR3 coding sequence is TGTGCCAGCAGTAAAAGGACAGGGAACACCGGGGAGCTGTTTTTT. Translated: CASSKRTGNTGELFF.

This clone was detected a few times. The gene calls are TRBV27 and TRBJ1-6, with D unclear. The CDR3 totals 13 residues. The V gene's germline CDR1 is MNHEY and CDR2 SMNVEV (reference sequence). Deletions cut 3 bases from V and 8 bases from J, with 8 bases between. This chain's CDR3 is CASSFIYYSPLHF. The DNA for the CDR3 is TGTGCCAGCAGTTTCATCTACTATTCACCCCTCCACTTT.

The rearrangement joins TRBV2 to TRBJ2-3, with a tentative D call TRBD1 (6 bases). Trimming removed 1 base from V and 6 bases from J, with 11 bases in between. Germline CDR1 reads SNHLY; CDR2 reads FYNNEI. The CDR3 totals 14 residues. CDR3 residues: CASSEGQGTDTQYF. As DNA, the CDR3 is TGTGCCAGCAGTGAAGGTCAGGGGACGGATACGCAGTATTTT.

With respect to this clone: Other nucleotide sequences from this sample produce the same CDR3. This chain joins TRBV7-8 and TRBJ1-2; tentatively, D is TRBD1 (5 bases). Germline V gene lookup returns CDR1 SGHVS and CDR2 FQNEAQ. Between the trimmed V and J ends, which lost 0 bases and 4 bases, there was a span of 9 bases. CDR3 size: 14 residues. CDR3: CASSLARAGYGYTF. The CDR3 coding sequence is TGTGCCAGCAGCTTAGCCAGGGCCGGCTATGGCTACACCTTC.